A selection of T cell receptor beta chains follows, all from one sample in a study of blood T cell repertoires in COVID-19. The table came from immunoSEQ multiplex PCR; TCRdb's copy has only in-frame clones and leaves some out. Among about 50,000 clones listed, under 85% were seen once. Sequencing was done on a sample of peripheral blood. All receptors derive from a man aged 35 to 55 with acute or convalescent COVID-19. Both conserved end residues are part of each CDR3. The order of the fields is J gene, clone size, D gene, CDR3 length, V gene, CDR3 protein, CDR3 DNA. D genes are given only for firm matches. Clone size is not always given. Where it is, it says once, few, many or a class for expanded clones.

TRBJ2-2,once,TRBD1,13,TRBV6-5,CASSLQGTWGLFF,TGTGCCAGCAGTTTACAGGGGACGTGGGGGCTGTTTTTT
TRBJ1-3,NA,TRBD1,17,TRBV10-2,CASSESRDRGSGNTIYF,TGCGCCAGCAGTGAGTCCCGGGACAGGGGTTCTGGAAACACCATATATTTT
TRBJ1-1,NA,NA,14,TRBV15,CATSRGTSHTEAFF,TGTGCCACCAGCAGAGGCACATCGCACACTGAAGCTTTCTTT
TRBJ1-3,NA,NA,14,TRBV5-1,CASSLGESANTIYF,TGCGCCAGCAGCTTGGGGGAGTCCGCAAACACCATATATTTT
TRBJ1-2,NA,TRBD1,14,TRBV5-1,CASSPGTGVEGYTF,TGCGCCAGCAGCCCTGGGACAGGGGTGGAAGGCTACACCTTC
TRBJ2-1,NA,NA,14,TRBV12-5,CASGLDRGGNEQFF,TGTGCTAGTGGTTTGGACAGGGGAGGCAATGAGCAGTTCTTC
TRBJ1-3,NA,NA,17,TRBV7-9,CASSSLSGILSGNTIYF,TGTGCCAGCAGCTCCTTATCCGGGATCCTCTCTGGAAACACCATATATTTT
TRBJ1-1,NA,TRBD1,17,TRBV3-1/TRBV3-2,CASTPRQGYPVNTEAFF,TGTGCCAGCACCCCAAGACAGGGCTACCCAGTGAACACTGAAGCTTTCTTT
TRBJ2-1,once,TRBD2,18,TRBV5-1,CASSSRLLAGGSYNEQFF,TGCGCCAGCAGCTCTCGACTTTTAGCGGGGGGTTCCTACAATGAGCAGTTCTTC
TRBJ1-1,few,NA,14,TRBV7-9,CASSLGRGGTEAFF,TGTGCCAGCAGCTTAGGACGGGGAGGCACTGAAGCTTTCTTT
TRBJ1-2,once,NA,14,TRBV3-1/TRBV3-2,CASSQAQGNYGYTF,TGTGCCAGCAGCCAAGCACAGGGTAACTATGGCTACACCTTC
TRBJ2-5,NA,NA,14,TRBV2,CATIGASVTQTQYF,TGTGCCACTATTGGGGCCTCGGTGACCCAGACCCAGTACTTC
TRBJ1-1,NA,TRBD1,13,TRBV12-3/TRBV12-4,CASSFQGGTEAFF,TGTGCCAGCAGTTTTCAGGGGGGCACTGAAGCTTTCTTT
TRBJ2-2,NA,NA,18,TRBV7-9,CASSLGSLGASNTGELFF,TGTGCCAGCAGCTTAGGATCTCTAGGGGCTTCGAACACCGGGGAGCTGTTTTTT
TRBJ1-4,NA,NA,13,TRBV11-3,CASSAGGIWKLFF,TGTGCCAGCAGCGCCGGGGGAATTTGGAAACTGTTTTTT
TRBJ1-6,NA,NA,11,TRBV20-1,CSASQGFPLHF,TGCAGTGCTAGTCAGGGGTTCCCCCTCCACTTT
TRBJ2-7,NA,TRBD1,14,TRBV30,CAWSSWTGTYEQYF,TGTGCCTGGAGTTCCTGGACAGGGACCTACGAGCAGTACTTC
TRBJ1-4,NA,TRBD1,16,TRBV5-4,CASSTGQGALNEKLFF,TGTGCCAGCAGCACGGGACAGGGCGCGTTAAATGAAAAACTGTTTTTT
TRBJ1-5,NA,NA,13,TRBV12-3/TRBV12-4,CASSFEGGQPQHF,TGTGCCAGCAGTTTCGAGGGCGGCCAGCCCCAGCATTTT
TRBJ1-4,NA,TRBD1,15,TRBV5-4,CASSRDRGRIEKLFF,TGTGCCAGCAGCCGCGACAGGGGGCGAATCGAAAAACTGTTTTTT
TRBJ2-2,NA,TRBD2,13,TRBV24-1,CASGTRDTGELFF,TGTGCCTCCGGGACTAGGGACACCGGGGAGCTGTTTTTT
TRBJ2-5,NA,NA,14,TRBV5-1,CASSLERGRETQYF,TGCGCCAGCAGCTTGGAACGGGGGAGAGAGACCCAGTACTTC
TRBJ2-1,NA,NA,11,TRBV12-3/TRBV12-4,CASTGLNEQFF,TGTGCCAGCACAGGGCTAAATGAGCAGTTCTTC
TRBJ2-1,NA,NA,16,TRBV11-3,CASSLGGTSSYNEQFF,TGTGCCAGCAGCTTAGGGGGCACGAGCTCCTACAATGAGCAGTTCTTC
TRBJ1-4,NA,NA,11,TRBV30,CAWSVKNGLFF,TGTGCCTGGAGTGTAAAGAACGGACTGTTTTTT
TRBJ1-5,NA,NA,13,TRBV5-1,CASSLGDYQPQHF,TGCGCCAGCAGCTTGGGAGACTATCAGCCCCAGCATTTT
TRBJ2-7,NA,NA,13,TRBV5-1,CASSSGDSYEQYF,TGCGCCAGCAGCTCGGGAGACTCCTACGAGCAGTACTTC
TRBJ1-6,NA,NA,15,TRBV6-5,CASSYSGDGNSPLHF,TGTGCCAGCAGTTACTCAGGGGATGGAAATTCACCCCTCCACTTT
TRBJ1-4,NA,NA,16,TRBV5-1,CASSLEGDRSNEKLFF,TGCGCCAGCAGCTTGGAGGGCGACAGGTCTAATGAAAAACTGTTTTTT
TRBJ1-4,NA,NA,14,TRBV27,CASSLRALNEKLFF,TGTGCCAGCAGTTTACGCGCCCTAAATGAAAAACTGTTTTTT
TRBJ1-1,NA,TRBD1,14,TRBV5-1,CASSSGQGYTEAFF,TGCGCCAGCAGCTCTGGACAGGGATACACTGAAGCTTTCTTT
TRBJ2-1,NA,TRBD1,17,TRBV7-8,CASSLEGDRLSYNEQFF,TGTGCCAGCAGCTTAGAGGGGGACAGACTTTCCTACAATGAGCAGTTCTTC
TRBJ2-1,NA,TRBD2,16,TRBV10-1,CASSGASSGRVNEQFF,TGCGCCAGCAGCGGGGCGTCTAGCGGGAGGGTCAATGAGCAGTTCTTC
TRBJ1-3,NA,NA,15,TRBV4-2,CASSPGPGFGNTIYF,TGTGCCAGCAGCCCGGGTCCGGGTTTCGGAAACACCATATATTTT